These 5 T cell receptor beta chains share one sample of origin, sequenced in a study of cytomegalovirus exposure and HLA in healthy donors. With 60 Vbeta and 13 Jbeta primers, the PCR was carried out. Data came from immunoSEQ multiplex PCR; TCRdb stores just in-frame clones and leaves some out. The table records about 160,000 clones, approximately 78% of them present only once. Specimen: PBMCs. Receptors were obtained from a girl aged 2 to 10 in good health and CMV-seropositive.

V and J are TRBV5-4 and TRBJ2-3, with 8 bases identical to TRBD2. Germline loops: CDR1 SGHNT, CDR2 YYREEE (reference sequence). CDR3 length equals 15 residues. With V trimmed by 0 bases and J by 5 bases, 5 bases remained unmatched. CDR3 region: CASSLDGRAVDTQYF. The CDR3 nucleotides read TGTGCCAGCAGCTTGGACGGGAGGGCCGTAGATACGCAGTATTTT.

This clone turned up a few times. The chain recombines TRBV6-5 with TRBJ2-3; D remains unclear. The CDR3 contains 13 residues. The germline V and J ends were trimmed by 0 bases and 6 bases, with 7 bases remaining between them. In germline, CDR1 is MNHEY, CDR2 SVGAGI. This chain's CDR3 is CASSYSPQDTQYF. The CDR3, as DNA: TGTGCCAGCAGTTACTCCCCCCAGGATACGCAGTATTTT.

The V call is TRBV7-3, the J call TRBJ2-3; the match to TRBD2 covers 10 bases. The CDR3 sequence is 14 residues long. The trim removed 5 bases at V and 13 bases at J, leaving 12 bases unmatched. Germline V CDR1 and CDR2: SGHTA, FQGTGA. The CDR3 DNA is TGTGCCAGCAGCGGTCTAGCGGGAGACGGGGGGGAGTATTTT. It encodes CASSGLAGDGGEYF.

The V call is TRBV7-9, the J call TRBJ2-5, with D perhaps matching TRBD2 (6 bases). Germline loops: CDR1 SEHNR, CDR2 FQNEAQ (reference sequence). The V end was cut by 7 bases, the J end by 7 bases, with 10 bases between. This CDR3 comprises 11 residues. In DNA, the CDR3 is TGTGCCAGCAATTACGGGGGGACCCAGTACTTC. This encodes CASNYGGTQYF.

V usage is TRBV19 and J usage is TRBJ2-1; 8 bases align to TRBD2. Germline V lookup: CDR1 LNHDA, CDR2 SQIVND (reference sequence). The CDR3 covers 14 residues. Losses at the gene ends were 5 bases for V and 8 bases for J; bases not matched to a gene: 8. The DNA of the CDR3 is TGTGCCAGTAGTCTGAGCGGGAGTAAGGATGAGCAGTTCTTC. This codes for CASSLSGSKDEQFF.